These 2 T cell receptor beta chains originate from one sample sequenced in a study of shared clonotypes between healthy human individuals. Repertoires were generated with immunoSEQ multiplex PCR, while TCRdb's copy carries only in-frame clones and drops some. The sample holds some 1.5 million clones, around 95% seen once. Sequenced: naive CD4+ T cells sorted from blood. Subset: CD45RA+ positively selected. These receptors were taken from a man aged 30 to 39 in good health.

The chain couples TRBV7-6 to TRBJ2-7; maybe TRBD2 (6 bases). The germline CDR1 and CDR2 sequences are SGHVS and FNYEAQ. The CDR3 consists of 16 residues. V gave up 5 bases and J gave up 2 bases, with 19 bases separating them. Here the CDR3 DNA reads TGTGCCAGCAGCCAGCCCCGAGGGACGGGAGCCTACGAGCAGTACTTC. Protein sequence: CASSQPRGTGAYEQYF.

The V call is TRBV6-6, the J call TRBJ1-2; D is perhaps TRBD1 (6 bases). Germline V CDR1 and CDR2: MNHNY, SVGAGI (reference sequence). V lost 5 bases and J 3 bases, leaving 16 bases between the germline ends. The CDR3 is 15 amino acids. The CDR3 sequence is CASSKGSGEDYGYTF. CDR3 DNA sequence: TGTGCCAGCAGTAAAGGGTCAGGGGAGGACTATGGCTACACCTTC.